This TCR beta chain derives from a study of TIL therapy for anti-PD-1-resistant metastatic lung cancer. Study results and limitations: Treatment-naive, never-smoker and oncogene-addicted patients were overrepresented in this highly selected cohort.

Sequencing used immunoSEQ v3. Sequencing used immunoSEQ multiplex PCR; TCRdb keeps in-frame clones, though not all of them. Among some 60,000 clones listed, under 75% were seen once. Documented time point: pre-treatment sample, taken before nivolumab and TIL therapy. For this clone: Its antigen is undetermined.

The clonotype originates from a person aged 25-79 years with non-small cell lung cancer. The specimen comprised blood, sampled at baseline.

The DNA of the CDR3 is TGTGCCAGCAGCCTTTGGGGTGGAGAGCAGTTCTTC. Residues: CASSLWGGEQFF. The V gene is TRBV9, the J gene TRBJ2-1, with unresolved D. The CDR3 length is 12 residues. Germline-derived CDR1 and CDR2 are SGDLS and YYNGEE. V shed 4 bases and J shed 10 bases, with 12 bases lying between them.